A selection of T cell receptor beta chains follows, all from one sample in a study of blood T cell repertoires in COVID-19. Profiling relied on immunoSEQ multiplex PCR, and the TCRdb table lists in-frame clones only, not all of them. The sample holds more than 95,000 clones; roughly nine tenths are singletons and the top ten take approximately 7.2%. Source material: peripheral blood. The receptors stem from a man aged 65 to 79 who had recovered from COVID-19. Each CDR3 is given with its conserved first and last residue. A D gene is named only where the DNA matches it firmly. Size is omitted from some rows. Given values are once, few, many or a class for expanded clones.

clone_size: .; j_call: TRBJ2-2; v_call: TRBV29-1; d_call: TRBD2; cdr3_nt: TGCAGCGCCCGAGCGGGAAACACCGGGGAGCTGTTTTTT; cdr3_aa: CSARAGNTGELFF
clone_size: .; j_call: TRBJ1-4; v_call: TRBV5-4; d_call: .; cdr3_nt: TGTGCCAGCAGCTTAACGACAGGAATCAATGAAAAACTGTTTTTT; cdr3_aa: CASSLTTGINEKLFF
clone_size: .; j_call: TRBJ1-4; v_call: TRBV4-2; d_call: .; cdr3_nt: TGTGCCAGCAGCCAAGCCCAAGTGCCGGGCATACGGGGTGAAAAACTGTTTTTT; cdr3_aa: CASSQAQVPGIRGEKLFF
clone_size: .; j_call: TRBJ1-1; v_call: TRBV15; d_call: TRBD1; cdr3_nt: TGTGCCACCAGCGGACAGGTGAACACTGAAGCTTTCTTT; cdr3_aa: CATSGQVNTEAFF
clone_size: .; j_call: TRBJ2-1; v_call: TRBV10-2; d_call: TRBD2; cdr3_nt: TGCGCCAGCAGTGAAGGACTAGCCCCCTTTGAGCAGTTCTTC; cdr3_aa: CASSEGLAPFEQFF
clone_size: .; j_call: TRBJ1-5; v_call: TRBV7-2; d_call: TRBD1; cdr3_nt: TGTGCCAGCAGCTTAGTGGGGGGACAGGGCAATCAGCCCCAGCATTTT; cdr3_aa: CASSLVGGQGNQPQHF
clone_size: .; j_call: TRBJ2-6; v_call: TRBV5-1; d_call: .; cdr3_nt: TGCGCCAGCAGACCCAGGGCAGGGGGGACTGGGGCCAACGTCCTGACTTTC; cdr3_aa: CASRPRAGGTGANVLTF
clone_size: .; j_call: TRBJ2-1; v_call: TRBV19; d_call: TRBD1; cdr3_nt: TGTGCCAGTACCACCGGACAGGGGTACGTTTCCTACAATGAGCAGTTCTTC; cdr3_aa: CASTTGQGYVSYNEQFF
clone_size: .; j_call: TRBJ2-4; v_call: TRBV5-1; d_call: TRBD1; cdr3_nt: TGCGCCAGCAGCTTGGAACAGGGGGAGAGGCCCGCCAAAAACATTCAGTACTTC; cdr3_aa: CASSLEQGERPAKNIQYF
clone_size: few; j_call: TRBJ1-1; v_call: TRBV2; d_call: .; cdr3_nt: TGTGCCAGCAGGCGGTCCGGGAGGGAAGCTTTCTTT; cdr3_aa: CASRRSGREAFF
clone_size: .; j_call: TRBJ1-2; v_call: TRBV12-3/TRBV12-4; d_call: TRBD1; cdr3_nt: TGTGCCAGCAGTCCAGGGGGCTATGGCTACACCTTC; cdr3_aa: CASSPGGYGYTF
clone_size: .; j_call: TRBJ1-4; v_call: TRBV28; d_call: TRBD1; cdr3_nt: TGTGCCAGCAGTTTAGGCGGGACAGGGGTCGAAAAACTGTTTTTT; cdr3_aa: CASSLGGTGVEKLFF
clone_size: .; j_call: TRBJ1-2; v_call: TRBV6-1; d_call: .; cdr3_nt: TGTGCCAGCAGTGAAGCAGGGGTCAACTATGGCTACACCTTC; cdr3_aa: CASSEAGVNYGYTF
clone_size: .; j_call: TRBJ1-2; v_call: TRBV6-2/TRBV6-3; d_call: .; cdr3_nt: TGTGCCAGCAGCTGGAAGGGGGACTATGGCTACACCTTC; cdr3_aa: CASSWKGDYGYTF
clone_size: .; j_call: TRBJ2-5; v_call: TRBV9; d_call: TRBD2; cdr3_nt: TGTGCCAGCAGCGTAGGACTAGCGGGGGAGAGGGAGACCCAGTACTTC; cdr3_aa: CASSVGLAGERETQYF
clone_size: once; j_call: TRBJ2-3; v_call: TRBV18; d_call: .; cdr3_nt: TGTGCCAGCGAGGGGGGGAACACAGATACGCAGTATTTT; cdr3_aa: CASEGGNTDTQYF
clone_size: .; j_call: TRBJ1-6; v_call: TRBV5-1; d_call: .; cdr3_nt: TGCGCCAGCAGCTTCAGGGAGGTGTCACCCCTCCACTTT; cdr3_aa: CASSFREVSPLHF
clone_size: .; j_call: TRBJ1-2; v_call: TRBV9; d_call: TRBD1; cdr3_nt: TGTGCCAGCAGCACCCGACAGGGGGCTAATGGCTACACCTTC; cdr3_aa: CASSTRQGANGYTF
clone_size: .; j_call: TRBJ2-3; v_call: TRBV6-6; d_call: TRBD2; cdr3_nt: TGTGCCAGCAGCCGACGACTAGCGGGGGCCCATTTCACAGATACGCAGTATTTT; cdr3_aa: CASSRRLAGAHFTDTQYF
clone_size: .; j_call: TRBJ1-4; v_call: TRBV5-1; d_call: TRBD1; cdr3_nt: TGCGCCAGCAGCCCGAATCCAGACAGGGTTCGGGAAAAACTGTTTTTT; cdr3_aa: CASSPNPDRVREKLFF
clone_size: .; j_call: TRBJ1-4; v_call: TRBV9; d_call: .; cdr3_nt: TGTGCCAGCAGCGGCCGGGACTATAATGAAAAACTGTTTTTT; cdr3_aa: CASSGRDYNEKLFF
clone_size: .; j_call: TRBJ2-7; v_call: TRBV29-1; d_call: .; cdr3_nt: TGCAGCGTCCAAGGGGGGGGCGCTCTTTTCTCCGAGCAGTACTTC; cdr3_aa: CSVQGGGALFSEQYF